This TCR beta chain was profiled in a study of long-term antiretroviral therapy in people with HIV. Survey-level resolution applied to immunoSEQ assay v3.0. This table comes from immunoSEQ multiplex PCR, and its TCRdb copy is limited to in-frame clones, with some not included. The sample includes 11,000 to 15,000 clones, more than 65% of them seen just once. The CDR3 extends over 15 amino acids. The junction had 7 bases not matched to a gene; V was cut back by 5 bases and J by 3 bases. Germline CDR1 is SQVTM and CDR2 is ANQGSEA. The receptor's source is a man younger than 45 with HIV. J is TRBJ2-2 and V is TRBV29-1; 9 positions agree with TRBD1. Material: unsorted PBMCs, obtained 0.4 years after starting antiretroviral therapy. This CDR3 reads CSVTRTGAYTGELFF. CDR3 in DNA: TGCAGCGTTACCCGGACAGGGGCATACACCGGGGAGCTGTTTTTT.